A single sample is the source of the 8 T cell receptor beta chains below, sequenced in a study of T-cell reconstitution after alpha-beta-depleted transplantation in children. As it was prepared, the TCRbeta library received unique molecular identifiers. From the PCR reads, TCRdb called clonotypes with MiXCR, one entry per CDR3 protein. Here the sample spans roughly 500,000 distinct CDR3 sequences, approximately 29% being singletons. The material sequenced was PBMCs from the stem cell graft donor, taken from the stem cell graft. The receptor source for this set is a human donor who donated a stem cell graft to a child with aplastic anemia.

There are a few counts of this clonotype. CDR3 sequence: CAWRASGQETQYF. CDR3 nucleotide sequence: TGTGCCTGGAGGGCTAGCGGCCAAGAGACCCAGTACTTC. The V and J genes are TRBV30 and TRBJ2-5; 7 bases are a match to TRBD2. The CDR3 sequence is 13 residues long. Trimming at V came to 3 bases and at J to 1 base, leaving 2 bases not matched to a gene. Germline V gives CDR1 GTSNPN, CDR2 SVGIG (reference sequence).

The CDR3 coding sequence is TGCAGTGCTCCTAAGGGGACAGGGACCACGGGCTACACCTTC. This translates into CSAPKGTGTTGYTF. The chain has TRBV20-1 and TRBJ1-2, with TRBD1 matching over 9 bases. CDR3 length equals 14 residues. CDR1 DFQATT and CDR2 SNEGSKA come from the germline V gene (reference sequence). Trimming cost V 5 bases and J 8 bases; bases outside gene matches: 12.

This clonotype was seen more than once but under ten times. This chain connects TRBV20-1 to TRBJ1-5; D may be TRBD1 (6 bases). The length of the CDR3 is 12 residues. The germline V and J ends were trimmed by 4 bases and 9 bases, with 13 bases remaining between them. Germline CDR1 and CDR2: DFQATT and SNEGSKA (reference sequence). In DNA, the CDR3 is TGCAGTGCTATTGAGGGACAATGGCCCCAGCATTTT. This codes for CSAIEGQWPQHF.

The chain couples TRBV29-1 to TRBJ2-1; D uncertain. This CDR3 has 10 residues. The germline gives CDR1 SQVTM, CDR2 ANQGSEA. Between the trimmed V and J ends, which lost 7 bases and 10 bases, there was a span of 11 bases. For the CDR3, the DNA is TGCAGCGGATGGGTGGGGGAGCAGTTCTTC. Its translation: CSGWVGEQFF.

In this sample, this clonotype turned up many times. This may stem from a read error, because a much larger clone lies one nucleotide away. This rearrangement joins TRBV30 to TRBJ2-6, with 7 bases that match TRBD1. Germline V gene lookup returns CDR1 GTSNPN and CDR2 SVGIG (reference sequence). The CDR3 totals 16 residues. CDR3 protein: CAWTSRGISGANGLTF. DNA for the CDR3: TGTGCCTGGACCTCCAGGGGGATCTCTGGGGCCAACGGCCTGACTTTC. The complete variable domain, with remaining parts taken from reference TRBV30 and TRBJ2-6, reads SQTIHQWPATLVQPVGSPLSLECTVEGTSNPNLYWYRQAAGRGLQLLFYSVGIGQISSEVPQNLSASRPQDRQFILSSKKLLLSDSGFYLCAWTSRGISGANGLTFGAGSRLTVL.

This chain uses TRBV20-1 with TRBJ2-2; 10 nucleotides align to TRBD2. Trimming at V came to 0 bases and at J to 6 bases, leaving 10 bases not matched to a gene. The CDR3 has 17 amino acids. Germline V gene sequence: CDR1 DFQATT, CDR2 SNEGSKA (reference sequence). The CDR3, as DNA: TGCAGTGCTAGAGATCACGGGAGCGGGAGGGCGTCCGGGGAGCTGTTTTTT. It translates to CSARDHGSGRASGELFF.

A few counts support this clonotype. The J gene is TRBJ2-5, the V gene TRBV4-3; TRBD2 matches 9 bases. The V segment lost 4 bases and the J segment 4 bases; nucleotides outside the gene matches: 4. This CDR3 has 14 residues. From germline, CDR1 is LGHNA and CDR2 YSLEER. The CDR3 DNA reads TGCGCCAGCAGCCCGGGACTAGCAAGAGAGACCCAGTACTTC. It encodes CASSPGLARETQYF.

In nucleotides, the CDR3 is TGCGCCAGCAGCTTCTGGGACAGAAGCGCACACGAGCAGTACTTC. Translated, it gives CASSFWDRSAHEQYF. The chain joins TRBV5-1 to TRBJ2-7; TRBD1 agrees at 7 bases. Germline trimming cut 2 bases from V and 5 bases from J; bases unmatched to any gene: 10. This CDR3 region has 15 residues. Germline V gene sequence: CDR1 SGHRS, CDR2 YFSETQ. The entire variable domain, with the rest obtained from reference TRBV5-1 and TRBJ2-7, is as follows: KAGVTQTPRYLIKTRGQQVTLSCSPISGHRSVSWYQQTPGQGLQFLFEYFSETQRNKGNFPGRFSGRQFSNSRSEMNVSTLELGDSALYLCASSFWDRSAHEQYFGPGTRLTVT.